What follows describes a single T cell receptor (beta chain). The data belong to a study of blood T cell repertoires in COVID-19. Study-wide context: Acute-phase and convalescent COVID-19 samples originated in the United States, Italy and Spain.

In the authors' methods: It was from reference gene primer amplification that nucleated cell counts were estimated. The table came from immunoSEQ multiplex PCR; TCRdb's copy has only in-frame clones and leaves some out. V, J and clone size reflect that table, while D and trimming were determined from the DNA. The table shows a few hundred thousand clones, with roughly 90% occurring only once. Germline lookup yields CDR1 LNHDA and CDR2 SQIVND (reference sequence). V shed 4 bases and J 0 bases; nucleotides not matched to a gene: 9. The CDR3 has 18 amino acids. This chain joins TRBV19 and TRBJ2-1, with 10 nucleotides matching TRBD2. The source of this sequence is a woman aged 30 to 39 who had recovered from COVID-19. Specimen: PBMCs or T cells enriched from blood (not recorded which). CDR3 sequence reads: CASSTASGGGSSYNEQFF. The CDR3 nucleotides are TGTGCCAGTAGTACTGCTAGCGGGGGAGGGTCCTCCTACAATGAGCAGTTCTTC.